One and the same sample provided the 29 T cell receptor beta chains below, sequenced in a study of blood T cell repertoires in COVID-19. The repertoire was sequenced with immunoSEQ multiplex PCR; TCRdb's copy has only in-frame clones and lacks some. Of 55,000 to 70,000 clones listed, 79% are singletons. Sequenced sample: peripheral blood. These receptor sequences come from a man in his sixties with acute or convalescent COVID-19.

The DNA of the CDR3 is TGTGCCAGCAGCATGAGGGCGAAGTCGGAGGGCACTGAAGCTTTCTTT. This translates into CASSMRAKSEGTEAFF. The chain combines TRBV7-2 with TRBJ1-1; the D is unclear. V was pared by 5 bases and J by 4 bases, with 20 bases between. This CDR3 contains 16 residues. The germline CDR1 and CDR2 sequences are SGHTA and FQGNSA.

The chain employs TRBV19 and TRBJ2-3; 7 nucleotides line up with TRBD2. The V segment lost 0 bases and the J segment 1 base; nucleotides outside the gene matches: 4. The CDR3 totals 16 residues. CDR1 LNHDA and CDR2 SQIVND come from the germline V gene (reference sequence). The CDR3: CASSIDGSGGTDTQYF. CDR3 DNA: TGTGCCAGTAGTATAGATGGAAGCGGGGGCACAGATACGCAGTATTTT.

This clone was seen at least ten times. This chain joins TRBV5-6 and TRBJ2-1; 9 positions agree with TRBD1. The CDR3 spans 16 residues. Germline assignment: CDR1 SGHDT and CDR2 YYEEEE. Unmatched junction bases numbered 9, after V lost 0 bases and J lost 8 bases. In DNA form, the CDR3 reads TGTGCCAGCAGCTTGGATTTAGGGACAGGGATCGATGAGCAGTTCTTC. This gives the protein CASSLDLGTGIDEQFF. The full variable domain, in which reference TRBV5-6 and TRBJ2-1 provide the parts outside the CDR3, is DAGVTQSPTHLIKTRGQQVTLRCSPKSGHDTVSWYQQALGQGPQFIFQYYEEEERQRGNFPDRFSGHQFPNYSSELNVNALLLGDSALYLCASSLDLGTGIDEQFFGPGTRLTVL.

The CDR3 loop is CASGRGDTEAFF. The CDR3 DNA follows: TGTGCTAGTGGCAGGGGTGACACTGAAGCTTTCTTT. V usage is TRBV12-5 and J usage is TRBJ1-1, with D perhaps TRBD1 (6 bases). This CDR3 region has 12 residues. Trimming removed 6 bases from V and 3 bases from J, with 8 bases in between. Germline CDR1 LGHNT, CDR2 FRNRAP.

A word on this clone: The junction departs from germline at one end; a sequencing error may be responsible. The chain uses TRBV2 and TRBJ1-4; D may be TRBD1 (5 bases). This CDR3 is 11 amino acids long. Per the germline V gene, CDR1 is SNHLY and CDR2 is FYNNEI. CDR3 protein: CASTGGEKLFF. The CDR3 bases are TGTGCGAGCACGGGGGGAGAAAAACTGTTTTTT.

The rearrangement uses TRBV27 and TRBJ2-1, with TRBD2 matching 7 bases. The J segment lost 8 bases and the V segment lost 5 bases, leaving 12 bases of the junction unmatched. The CDR3 length is 15 residues. Germline V CDR1 and CDR2: MNHEY, SMNVEV (reference sequence). CDR3 sequence: CASSPRAGVSDEQFF. The DNA of the CDR3 is TGTGCCAGCAGTCCTCGCGCGGGGGTAAGCGATGAGCAGTTCTTC.

This clone has just a few counts. V and J are TRBV12-3 or TRBV12-4 and TRBJ2-7; TRBD2 might be the D (5 bases). V shed 2 bases and J shed 7 bases, with 12 bases lying between them. CDR3 length: 13 residues. The chain's CDR3 is CASSLKSGGEQYF. The CDR3 coding sequence is TGTGCCAGCAGTTTAAAGAGCGGTGGGGAGCAGTACTTC.

The chain employs TRBV7-2 and TRBJ2-2; D perhaps matches TRBD2 (6 bases). Germline V gene data show CDR1 as SGHTA and CDR2 as FQGNSA. The V gene lost 1 base and the J gene lost 1 base, with 7 bases spanning the gap. The CDR3 is made up of 15 amino acids. CDR3 nucleotides: TGTGCCAGCAGCTTAGTGGGACTGAACACCGGGGAGCTGTTTTTT. Encoded protein: CASSLVGLNTGELFF.

This sequence joins TRBV30 and TRBJ1-6, with 10 bases lining up with TRBD1. V shed 4 bases and J 13 bases; nucleotides not matched to a gene: 10. Germline V gene lookup returns CDR1 GTSNPN and CDR2 SVGIG (reference sequence). There are 14 residues in the CDR3. The CDR3 region has the DNA TGTGCCTGGACCTCTAAGGGGACAGGGGCCCCCCTCCACTTT. Amino acid sequence: CAWTSKGTGAPLHF.

This chain uses TRBV5-4 with TRBJ1-1, with TRBD1 matching 9 bases. This CDR3 is 13 amino acids long. V lost 3 bases, J lost 5 bases, and 2 bases stayed unmatched. The germline V gene encodes CDR1 SGHNT and CDR2 YYREEE (reference sequence). CDR3 in DNA: TGTGCCAGCAGCTGGGACAGGGAAACTGAAGCTTTCTTT. Translated: CASSWDRETEAFF.

Only a few counts were recorded for this clone. V and J are TRBV19 and TRBJ1-2; D is perhaps TRBD1 (5 bases). Germline values: CDR1 LNHDA, CDR2 SQIVND (reference sequence). Trimming removed 3 bases from V and 4 bases from J, with 9 bases in between. CDR3 length: 13 amino acids. CDR3 residues: CASSMGPSYGYTF. The CDR3 bases are TGTGCCAGTAGTATGGGGCCTTCCTATGGCTACACCTTC.

Only a few counts were recorded for this clone. V gene TRBV5-1 combines with J gene TRBJ2-1, with unresolved D. The CDR3 is 15 residues long. Per the germline V gene, CDR1 is SGHRS and CDR2 is YFSETQ. V was cut by 1 base and J by 0 bases, with 8 bases left in between. The DNA of the CDR3 is TGCGCCAGCAGCTTGAATCCAGGCTCCTACAATGAGCAGTTCTTC. It codes for CASSLNPGSYNEQFF.

This clone was picked up one time. The rearrangement links TRBV7-9 to TRBJ1-2, with a possible D match to TRBD1 (6 bases). From germline, CDR1 is SEHNR and CDR2 FQNEAQ (reference sequence). CDR3 length: 15 residues. Trimming shortened V by 6 bases and J by 6 bases, and 20 bases separated the two germline ends. This chain's CDR3 is CASSFGAGASDGYTF. Written as DNA, the CDR3 is TGTGCCAGCAGTTTTGGGGCAGGGGCAAGTGATGGCTACACCTTC.

This chain joins TRBV12-5 and TRBJ1-1; D remains unclear. The germline gives CDR1 LGHNT, CDR2 FRNRAP. CDR3 size: 13 residues. Trimming cost V 5 bases and J 7 bases, with 14 bases left between them. CDR3 coding DNA: TGTGCTAGTGGTCCGGGAGGTCAGCTTGAAGCTTTCTTT. Translated: CASGPGGQLEAFF.

This clone was seen more than once but under ten times. The genes are TRBV4-1 and TRBJ2-7; TRBD2 matches 10 bases. Germline lookup yields CDR1 MGHRA and CDR2 YSYEKL. J gave up 1 base and V 1 base, and 7 bases lay outside the gene matches. CDR3 length: 17 amino acids. Here the CDR3 reads CASSQAFPAGGSYEQYF. The DNA for the CDR3 is TGCGCCAGCAGCCAAGCTTTTCCAGCGGGGGGGTCCTACGAGCAGTACTTC.

The rearrangement links TRBV4-1 to TRBJ2-3; D ambiguous. Trimming took 1 base from V and 1 from J, leaving 9 bases between them. Germline CDR1 is MGHRA and CDR2 is YSYEKL. This CDR3 spans 15 amino acids. This chain's CDR3 is CASSQGHHGTDTQYF. CDR3 nucleotides: TGCGCCAGCAGCCAAGGGCACCATGGCACAGATACGCAGTATTTT.

The chain recombines TRBV24-1 with TRBJ2-5; D is perhaps TRBD1 (6 bases). The CDR3 loop spans 11 amino acids. The V end was cut by 12 bases, the J end by 4 bases, with 11 bases between. The V gene's germline CDR1 is KGHDR and CDR2 SFDVKD. The CDR3 DNA reads TGTGCCGCCGGGACACGAGAGACCCAGTACTTC. As protein: CAAGTRETQYF.

The chain joins TRBV7-2 to TRBJ2-7; weak D call: TRBD2 (5 bases). This CDR3 region has 13 residues. Germline V gene sequence: CDR1 SGHTA, CDR2 FQGNSA. Trimming stripped 5 bases from V and 6 bases from J, with 14 bases between. The DNA of the CDR3 is TGTGCCAGCAGCCGGCGGGTGAACTCCGAGCAGTACTTC. Protein product: CASSRRVNSEQYF.

CDR3 sequence (DNA): TGCGCCAGCAGCTTGGTTAGCTGGGAGGATACGCAGTATTTT. Its translation: CASSLVSWEDTQYF. This chain uses TRBV5-1 with TRBJ2-3, with D possibly matching TRBD2 (5 bases). This CDR3 contains 14 residues. Germline CDR1 reads SGHRS; CDR2 reads YFSETQ. V was shortened by 0 bases and J by 6 bases, with 11 bases between the two germline ends.

The chain combines TRBV24-1 with TRBJ2-2; maybe TRBD1 (6 bases). Trimming removed 4 bases at V and 3 bases at J, with 11 bases between. The CDR3 has 15 residues. Germline CDR1 KGHDR, CDR2 SFDVKD. The CDR3 here is CATSEGGADTGELFF. Here the CDR3 DNA reads TGTGCCACCAGTGAAGGGGGAGCGGACACCGGGGAGCTGTTTTTT.

The CDR3 DNA reads TGTGCCAGCAGCTTAAGAGGGAAAGTCGGCTCTGGGGCCAACGTCCTGACTTTC. It is translated as CASSLRGKVGSGANVLTF. The chain employs TRBV7-3 and TRBJ2-6, with D possibly being TRBD2 (5 bases). Trimming removed 1 base from V and 0 bases from J, with 13 bases in between. The CDR3 is made up of 18 amino acids. Looked up from germline, CDR1 is SGHTA and CDR2 is FQGTGA.

The chain carries TRBV6-5 and TRBJ2-7, with 7 bases identical to TRBD2. The germline gives CDR1 MNHEY, CDR2 SVGAGI. This CDR3 is 14 amino acids long. Unmatched junction bases numbered 10, after V lost 6 bases and J lost 5 bases. The CDR3 region is CASSFSGALNEQYF. CDR3 bases: TGTGCCAGCAGCTTCAGCGGGGCCCTGAACGAGCAGTACTTC.

This clone was recorded a few times. This sequence joins TRBV5-1 and TRBJ1-5; TRBD1 might be the D (5 bases). CDR1 SGHRS and CDR2 YFSETQ come from the germline V gene. The V and J ends lost 4 bases and 2 bases respectively, with 19 bases between them. This CDR3 is built from 17 residues. The CDR3 coding sequence is TGCGCCAGCAGCCCTGAAGAGTGGAGGGGAGGCAATCAGCCCCAGCATTTT. As protein: CASSPEEWRGGNQPQHF.

The genes are TRBV28 and TRBJ1-1, with D uncertain. The CDR3 extends over 14 amino acids. Germline values: CDR1 MDHEN, CDR2 SYDVKM. Trimming left V 6 bases short and J 6 bases short, with 17 bases between. The CDR3 region is CASSETLGGSEAFF. The CDR3 region has the DNA TGTGCCAGCAGCGAAACCCTGGGAGGCTCTGAAGCTTTCTTT.

The V and J genes are TRBV21-1 and TRBJ1-5; the D call in the table, TRBD1, was not verified against the DNA. TRBV21-1 is tagged as a pseudogene. This CDR3 is built from 16 residues. The CDR3 DNA reads TGTGCCAGCAGCAAAGGGGCGACCCTCACAGGGGAGCCCCAGCATTTT. It codes for CASSKGATLTGEPQHF.

The chain employs TRBV5-5 and TRBJ1-1; D is unclear. The CDR3 covers 13 residues. The V end was cut by 6 bases, the J end by 5 bases, with 14 bases between. Looked up from germline, CDR1 is SGHKS and CDR2 is YYEKEE (reference sequence). CDR3 amino acids: CASTMRVGTEAFF. The CDR3 region has the DNA TGTGCCAGCACCATGAGGGTAGGGACTGAAGCTTTCTTT.

CDR3 bases: TGTGCCAGCAGCTTAAACAGGGTGGCCTACGAGCAGTACTTC. It is translated as CASSLNRVAYEQYF. V gene TRBV13 combines with J gene TRBJ2-7; D is possibly TRBD1 (6 bases). Germline V gives CDR1 PRHDT, CDR2 FYEKMQ (reference sequence). The CDR3 length is 14 residues. The V and J ends lost 2 bases and 2 bases respectively, with 10 bases between them.

This clone was found a few times. This chain joins TRBV5-1 and TRBJ1-4; 7 bases are a match to TRBD1. With V trimmed by 5 bases and J by 7 bases, 11 bases remained unmatched. Germline V gene lookup returns CDR1 SGHRS and CDR2 YFSETQ. The CDR3 has 15 amino acids. The CDR3 coding sequence is TGCGCCAGCAGAGGCCTCGGACAGGAGAGTGAAAAACTGTTTTTT. Its translation is CASRGLGQESEKLFF.

This clone has a single count. The chain links TRBV5-1 to TRBJ2-7; possible D gene TRBD1, 5 bases. Trimming cost V 2 bases and J 6 bases, with 15 bases left between them. The germline V gene has CDR1 SGHRS and CDR2 YFSETQ. The CDR3 has 14 residues. In DNA, the CDR3 is TGCGCCAGCAGCTTCCAGGGATCCTCGTCCGAGCAGTACTTC. Translation: CASSFQGSSSEQYF.